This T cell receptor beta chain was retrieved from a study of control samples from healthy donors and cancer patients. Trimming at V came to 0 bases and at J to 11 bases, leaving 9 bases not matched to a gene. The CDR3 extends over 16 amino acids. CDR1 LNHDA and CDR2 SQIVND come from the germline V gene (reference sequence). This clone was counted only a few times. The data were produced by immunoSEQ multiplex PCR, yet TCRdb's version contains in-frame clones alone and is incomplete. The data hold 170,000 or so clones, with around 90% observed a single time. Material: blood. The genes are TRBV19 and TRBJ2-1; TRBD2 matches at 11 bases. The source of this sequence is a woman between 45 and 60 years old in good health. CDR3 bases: TGTGCCAGTAGTATAGAAGGTAGCGGGAGGGGTTTTAAGCAGTTCTTC. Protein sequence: CASSIEGSGRGFKQFF.